The clone carrying this T cell receptor (beta chain) appeared many times. This beta chain is an off-target read within a library intended for alpha chains, so its frequency means little. Germline CDR1 is KGHDR and CDR2 is SFDVKD. With 7 bases clipped from V and 10 bases from J, the junction kept 7 bases outside the gene matches. CDR3 size: 13 residues. Sample time point: sample taken at primary tumor resection. These data originate in a study of spatial heterogeneity in lung cancer. TCRdb ran MiXCR on the 5' RACE reads and lists one entry per CDR3 protein. This table has 5,500 to 6,500 distinct CDR3 sequences, around 12% appearing once.

The sequence was obtained from a human donor with early-stage non-small cell lung cancer. This sample comprised lung tissue, obtained at surgery. The V gene is TRBV24-1, the J gene TRBJ2-1; 9 bases align to TRBD2. CDR3: CATRASGIREQFF. As DNA, the CDR3 is TGTGCCACCAGAGCTAGCGGGATACGGGAGCAGTTCTTC.